The 30 T cell receptor beta chains below come from one sample, sequenced in a study of OX40 agonist ivuxolimab in advanced cancers. Produced via immunoSEQ multiplex PCR; TCRdb's table is partial and in-frame only. Among approximately 70,000 clones, 80% to 85% were seen once, and the ten largest hold around 8%. Material: CD4+ or CD8+ T cells sorted from blood, obtained in a trial of the OX40 agonist ivuxolimab. These receptors were collected from an adult with an advanced solid tumor such as melanoma, head and neck, liver or kidney cancer.

The CDR3 here is CATSGSGGDTQYF. CDR3 DNA: TGTGCCACCAGCGGGTCTGGAGGGGATACGCAGTATTTT. The rearrangement links TRBV10-3 to TRBJ2-3; possibly TRBD2 for D (6 bases). Germline V gene lookup returns CDR1 ENHRY and CDR2 SYGVKD. The CDR3 totals 13 residues. V was cut by 10 bases and J by 6 bases, with 17 bases left in between.

This rearrangement joins TRBV6-5 to TRBJ2-7; tentative D call: TRBD1 (6 bases). Trimming removed 2 bases at V and 0 bases at J, with 8 bases between. Germline-derived CDR1 and CDR2 are MNHEY and SVGAGI. The CDR3 sequence is 14 residues long. CDR3 loop: CASSYADSSYEQYF. CDR3 in DNA: TGTGCCAGCAGTTACGCGGACAGCTCCTACGAGCAGTACTTC.

CDR3 amino acids: CAWTKRGPKSYEQYF. The CDR3 coding sequence is TGTGCCTGGACGAAGAGGGGGCCAAAATCCTACGAGCAGTACTTC. V and J are TRBV30 and TRBJ2-7; 7 bases map to TRBD1. The CDR3 runs to 15 residues. Per germline, CDR1 GTSNPN and CDR2 SVGIG (reference sequence). J lost 1 base, V lost 4 bases, and 10 bases had no gene match.

This chain connects TRBV7-9 to TRBJ2-3; maybe TRBD2 (6 bases). Per the germline V gene, CDR1 is SEHNR and CDR2 is FQNEAQ (reference sequence). The V end was cut by 3 bases, the J end by 8 bases, with 18 bases between. This CDR3 comprises 15 residues. This CDR3 reads CASSFPANYGGTQYF. The CDR3 DNA reads as TGTGCCAGCAGCTTCCCCGCGAACTACGGGGGTACGCAGTATTTT.

The chain recombines TRBV7-2 with TRBJ1-2, with 8 bases aligning to TRBD1. CDR3 size: 14 residues. Per germline, CDR1 SGHTA and CDR2 FQGNSA. V trimming: 4 bases; J trimming: 6 bases; junction bases outside the gene matches: 7. The CDR3 coding sequence is TGTGCCAGCAGCTCTACTTTGGACAGGGATGGCTACACCTTC. Amino acid sequence: CASSSTLDRDGYTF.

The rearrangement links TRBV9 to TRBJ2-3; D not certain. The V gene lost 4 bases and the J gene lost 6 bases, with 15 bases spanning the gap. There are 14 residues in the CDR3. Per germline, CDR1 SGDLS and CDR2 YYNGEE. As DNA, the CDR3 is TGTGCCAGCAGCCTACTTCTGCACTCTGATACGCAGTATTTT. This encodes CASSLLLHSDTQYF.

The V gene is TRBV9, the J gene TRBJ2-7, with 7 bases matching TRBD2. Germline V gives CDR1 SGDLS, CDR2 YYNGEE. The CDR3 loop spans 15 amino acids. V was pared by 4 bases and J by 0 bases, with 7 bases of the junction left unmatched. The CDR3 DNA reads TGTGCCAGCAGCCCCCGAGCTAGCGGCTCCTACGAGCAGTACTTC. Amino acids: CASSPRASGSYEQYF.

The gene calls are TRBV28 and TRBJ2-2; D gene unclear. V dropped 10 bases and J dropped 4 bases, with 13 bases sitting between them. From germline, CDR1 is MDHEN and CDR2 SYDVKM. This CDR3 is 13 amino acids long. The CDR3 DNA follows: TGTGCCACCCTACGGGTTGGCACCGGGGAGCTGTTTTTT. Amino acids: CATLRVGTGELFF.

The chain has TRBV5-8 and TRBJ1-4; 8 bases align to TRBD1. This CDR3 is built from 16 residues. V dropped 4 bases and J dropped 0; count of bases not matched to a gene: 5. Looked up from germline, CDR1 is SGHTS and CDR2 is YDEGEE. The CDR3: CASSRTGTATNEKLFF. DNA for the CDR3: TGTGCCAGCAGCCGGACAGGGACGGCAACTAATGAAAAACTGTTTTTT.

The V and J genes are TRBV7-9 and TRBJ1-3; weak D call: TRBD1 (5 bases). The CDR3 is 15 residues long. V was pared by 1 base and J by 6 bases, with 13 bases between. Germline values: CDR1 SEHNR, CDR2 FQNEAQ (reference sequence). The CDR3 DNA reads as TGTGCCAGCAGCTTAGGGCAGGGCGAATCAAACACCATATATTTT. Encoded protein: CASSLGQGESNTIYF.

The chain employs TRBV2 and TRBJ1-3, with D possibly being TRBD1 (5 bases). CDR3 length: 14 residues. The V end was cut by 5 bases, the J end by 3 bases, with 11 bases between. CDR1 SNHLY and CDR2 FYNNEI come from the germline V gene. The CDR3 sequence: CASSPGTSGNTIYF. The CDR3 DNA sequence: TGTGCCAGCAGTCCCGGGACGAGTGGAAACACCATATATTTT.

This chain connects TRBV28 to TRBJ2-7; D not certain. This CDR3 has 14 amino acids. In germline, CDR1 is MDHEN, CDR2 SYDVKM. V was trimmed by 7 bases and J by 0 bases, leaving 13 bases between them. CDR3 DNA: TGTGCCAGCATCCCGACGTATAGCTCCTACGAGCAGTACTTC. As protein: CASIPTYSSYEQYF.

The chain couples TRBV7-3 to TRBJ2-7, with TRBD2 identical over 7 bases. The CDR3 consists of 15 residues. Trimming removed 5 bases from V and 7 bases from J; junction bases left unmatched: 14. Per the germline V gene, CDR1 is SGHTA and CDR2 is FQGTGA. The CDR3 reads CASSRTLAAASEQYF. CDR3 sequence (DNA): TGTGCCAGCAGCCGTACTCTAGCGGCGGCGTCGGAGCAGTACTTC.

This chain links TRBV28 with TRBJ2-2, with D possibly TRBD1 on 5 matching bases. The CDR3 sequence is 16 residues long. Between the trimmed V and J ends, which lost 0 bases and 2 bases, there was a span of 10 bases. Germline CDR1 MDHEN, CDR2 SYDVKM. The chain's CDR3 is CASSLWDNLNTGELFF. CDR3 DNA sequence: TGTGCCAGCAGTTTATGGGACAACCTTAACACCGGGGAGCTGTTTTTT.

In this sample, this clone turned up a few times. The chain joins TRBV5-1 to TRBJ2-2, with TRBD1 matching over 9 bases. V shed 5 bases, J shed 3 bases, and the junction held 8 bases outside the gene matches. The CDR3 covers 16 residues. Germline-derived CDR1 and CDR2 are SGHRS and YFSETQ. CDR3 sequence reads: CASSYSGTGYTGELFF. The CDR3 DNA sequence: TGCGCCAGCAGTTACTCCGGGACAGGGTACACCGGGGAGCTGTTTTTT.

The chain couples TRBV5-1 to TRBJ1-1; D is uncertain. Deletions cut 0 bases from V and 6 bases from J, with 12 bases between. The V gene's germline CDR1 is SGHRS and CDR2 YFSETQ. The CDR3 totals 14 residues. CDR3 in DNA: TGCGCCAGCAGCTTGGGAGGGTACGAGGCTGAAGCTTTCTTT. Protein product: CASSLGGYEAEAFF.

The CDR3 DNA follows: TGCGCCAGCAGCCAAGTGACAGGGGCCCCCTACGAGCAGTACTTC. This gives the protein CASSQVTGAPYEQYF. The chain combines TRBV4-3 with TRBJ2-7; 8 nucleotides line up with TRBD1. Trimming cost V 1 base and J 2 bases; bases outside gene matches: 4. CDR1 and CDR2 (germline): LGHNA, YSLEER. The length of the CDR3 is 15 residues.

The genes are TRBV5-1 and TRBJ2-3; no clear D. From germline, CDR1 is SGHRS and CDR2 YFSETQ. This CDR3 comprises 16 residues. Trimming pared 1 base from V and 4 bases from J, leaving 16 bases between. CDR3 coding DNA: TGCGCCAGCAGCTTGAGCTCTCGGGTCCCCCCAGATACGCAGTATTTT. Its protein is CASSLSSRVPPDTQYF.

This clone was found many times. The V and J genes are TRBV7-2 and TRBJ1-5; D might be TRBD1 (5 bases). The V end lost 4 bases, the J end lost 5 bases, and 15 bases lay between the germline ends. This CDR3 contains 15 residues. CDR1 and CDR2 from the germline V gene are SGHTA and FQGNSA. For the CDR3, the DNA is TGTGCCAGCAGCTCGTCACCGGCGGGGGATCAGCCCCAGCATTTT. Translating gives CASSSSPAGDQPQHF.

The chain joins TRBV2 to TRBJ1-5, with D possibly matching TRBD1 (5 bases). The germline CDR1 and CDR2 sequences are SNHLY and FYNNEI. The CDR3 is 16 residues long. V gave up 7 bases and J gave up 0 bases, with 16 bases separating them. The CDR3 region is CASTPGRSNSNQPQHF. The CDR3 DNA reads TGTGCCAGCACGCCGGGACGGAGTAATAGCAATCAGCCCCAGCATTTT.

This chain connects TRBV18 to TRBJ2-5, with D possibly being TRBD2 (5 bases). The CDR3 is 15 residues long. The germline CDR1 and CDR2 sequences are KGHSH and LQKENI. V was pared by 3 bases and J by 4 bases, with 15 bases between. This chain's CDR3 is CASSPTTVGVETQYF. CDR3 in DNA: TGTGCCAGCTCACCCACAACGGTCGGGGTAGAGACCCAGTACTTC.

V and J are TRBV6-6 and TRBJ1-5; D is undetermined. Trimming shortened V by 4 bases and J by 4 bases, and 5 bases separated the two germline ends. Germline V gene lookup returns CDR1 MNHNY and CDR2 SVGAGI (reference sequence). This CDR3 has 12 residues. The chain's CDR3 is CASSSPNQPQHF. The CDR3 region has the DNA TGTGCCAGCAGTTCCCCAAATCAGCCCCAGCATTTT.

The chain joins TRBV28 to TRBJ1-2, with D unclear. The CDR3 is made up of 10 amino acids. The V gene's germline CDR1 is MDHEN and CDR2 SYDVKM. V was clipped by 6 bases and J by 8 bases, with 7 bases between them. CDR3 protein: CASSREGYTF. The CDR3 DNA reads TGTGCCAGCAGCCGGGAAGGCTACACCTTC.

This chain connects TRBV19 to TRBJ2-2; D perhaps matches TRBD1 (5 bases). Germline CDR1 reads LNHDA; CDR2 reads SQIVND (reference sequence). The length of the CDR3 is 13 residues. Deletions cut 5 bases from V and 6 bases from J, with 10 bases between. CDR3 protein: CASSPQGSGELFF. The CDR3 nucleotides are TGTGCCAGTAGTCCTCAGGGCTCCGGGGAGCTGTTTTTT. The variable domain in full, completed from reference TRBV19 and TRBJ2-2, reads DGGITQSPKYLFRKEGQNVTLSCEQNLNHDAMYWYRQDPGQGLRLIYYSQIVNDFQKGDIAEGYSVSREKKESFPLTVTSAQKNPTAFYLCASSPQGSGELFFGEGSRLTVL.

The chain joins TRBV5-6 to TRBJ2-7; D ambiguous. Germline V gene sequence: CDR1 SGHDT, CDR2 YYEEEE. The V end lost 3 bases, the J end lost 7 bases, and 11 bases lay between the germline ends. The length of the CDR3 is 12 residues. CDR3 DNA: TGTGCCAGCAGCTCCCGGGTGGGGGAGCAGTACTTC. It codes for CASSSRVGEQYF.

The V and J genes are TRBV5-1 and TRBJ1-3; no clear D gene. V shed 0 bases and J shed 0 bases, with 10 bases lying between them. The CDR3 runs 16 residues. Germline CDR1 SGHRS, CDR2 YFSETQ. The CDR3 bases are TGCGCCAGCAGCTTGGTGGGCTCTTCCTCTGGAAACACCATATATTTT. Translating gives CASSLVGSSSGNTIYF.

The CDR3 sequence is CASSVGTTTDTQYF. The CDR3 DNA is TGTGCCAGCAGCGTAGGTACCACAACAGATACGCAGTATTTT. The V call is TRBV9, the J call TRBJ2-3, with D uncertain. Germline CDR1 is SGDLS and CDR2 is YYNGEE. This CDR3 is 14 amino acids long. V lost 0 bases, J lost 3 bases, and 8 bases lay in between.

This chain uses TRBV6-5 with TRBJ1-1; 10 nucleotides match TRBD1. CDR1 MNHEY and CDR2 SVGAGI come from the germline V gene. There are 16 residues in the CDR3. The V segment lost 2 bases and the J segment 4 bases; nucleotides outside the gene matches: 7. CDR3 loop: CASSYPGQGGTTEAFF. Here the CDR3 DNA reads TGTGCCAGCAGTTACCCAGGACAGGGGGGGACCACTGAAGCTTTCTTT.

The V and J genes are TRBV7-9 and TRBJ1-2; TRBD1 might be the D (6 bases). V lost 4 bases and J lost 2, with 17 bases in between. The CDR3 runs 16 residues. Germline loops: CDR1 SEHNR, CDR2 FQNEAQ (reference sequence). CDR3 region: CASSYDGRTANYGYTF. CDR3 nucleotide sequence: TGTGCCAGCAGCTACGATGGTCGGACAGCGAACTATGGCTACACCTTC.

The rearrangement joins TRBV11-3 to TRBJ2-7, with TRBD1 matching 12 bases. The CDR3 is made up of 15 amino acids. The V segment lost 1 base and the J segment 4 bases; nucleotides outside the gene matches: 2. CDR1 and CDR2 (germline): SGHNT, YENEEA. CDR3 region: CASSLGDRGLYEQYF. CDR3 bases: TGTGCCAGCAGCTTAGGGGACAGGGGGCTGTACGAGCAGTACTTC.